The 19 T cell receptor beta chains in this list originate from one sample, sequenced in a study of Tregs in tolerant kidney transplant recipients. Only in-frame clones appear in the TCRdb table, and some are missing; sequencing was by immunoSEQ multiplex PCR. Among about 240,000 clones listed, approximately 84% were seen once. Sequenced sample: CD4+ T cells from blood. The receptors were gathered from a human donor in good health.

V usage is TRBV27 and J usage is TRBJ2-7, with 7 bases lining up with TRBD1. Germline CDR1 MNHEY, CDR2 SMNVEV (reference sequence). The CDR3 is 13 residues long. The J segment lost 4 bases and the V segment lost 7 bases, leaving 7 bases of the junction unmatched. CDR3 sequence: CASTPNRGYEQYF. In DNA form, the CDR3 reads TGTGCCAGCACTCCCAACAGGGGTTACGAGCAGTACTTC.

The rearrangement links TRBV5-1 to TRBJ1-6; D is perhaps TRBD1 (6 bases). This CDR3 has 15 amino acids. V was shortened by 0 bases and J by 7 bases, with 11 bases between the two germline ends. The germline V gene has CDR1 SGHRS and CDR2 YFSETQ. Written as DNA, the CDR3 is TGCGCCAGCAGCTTGGAAGCGACAGGCAATTCACCCCTCCACTTT. Amino acids: CASSLEATGNSPLHF.

V and J are TRBV5-1 and TRBJ1-5; D perhaps matches TRBD1 (5 bases). This CDR3 comprises 13 residues. The germline V gene encodes CDR1 SGHRS and CDR2 YFSETQ. V was trimmed by 5 bases and J by 4 bases, leaving 10 bases between them. CDR3 DNA: TGCGCCAGCAGATGGGACCTAAATCAGCCCCAGCATTTT. It specifies CASRWDLNQPQHF.

A few counts support this clone. The chain is built from TRBV6-1 and TRBJ2-1; 9 positions agree with TRBD1. The J segment lost 4 bases and the V segment lost 5 bases, leaving 3 bases of the junction unmatched. Germline-derived CDR1 and CDR2 are MNHNS and SASEGT. The CDR3 is 14 amino acids. Here the CDR3 DNA reads TGTGCCAGCAGTTTGACAGGGGGGTACAATGAGCAGTTCTTC. The encoded protein is CASSLTGGYNEQFF.

The chain recombines TRBV4-1 with TRBJ2-2; D is possibly TRBD2 (7 bases). V was cut by 10 bases and J by 6 bases, with 18 bases left in between. Germline values: CDR1 MGHRA, CDR2 YSYEKL. CDR3 length equals 14 residues. For the CDR3, the DNA is TGCGCCATCGGCCGAGGGGGGGCACCCGGGGAGCTGTTTTTT. It encodes CAIGRGGAPGELFF.

In its sample, this clone was seen once. The chain links TRBV19 to TRBJ1-2; TRBD1 matches 7 bases. Per germline, CDR1 LNHDA and CDR2 SQIVND (reference sequence). This CDR3 region has 15 residues. Unmatched junction bases numbered 8, after V lost 2 bases and J lost 5 bases. The CDR3 loop is CASSISPGQTYGYTF. The CDR3 coding sequence is TGTGCCAGTAGTATATCCCCGGGACAGACTTATGGCTACACCTTC. Full variable domain (missing parts from reference TRBV19 and TRBJ1-2): DGGITQSPKYLFRKEGQNVTLSCEQNLNHDAMYWYRQDPGQGLRLIYYSQIVNDFQKGDIAEGYSVSREKKESFPLTVTSAQKNPTAFYLCASSISPGQTYGYTFGSGTRLTVV.

This rearrangement joins TRBV5-5 to TRBJ2-1; 12 bases fit TRBD2. Germline V gene lookup returns CDR1 SGHKS and CDR2 YYEKEE (reference sequence). This CDR3 spans 15 amino acids. V was pared by 4 bases and J by 8 bases, with 7 bases of the junction left unmatched. The CDR3 spells CASSQPSGGAHEQFF. The CDR3 coding sequence is TGTGCCAGCAGCCAGCCTAGCGGGGGGGCCCATGAGCAGTTCTTC.

About this clone itself: Relative to the germline gene, one junction end is altered; a read error may explain this. CDR3 in DNA: TGTGCCCGCAGCTTAGGGAGGAACACTGAAGCTTTCTTT. Protein product: CARSLGRNTEAFF. This chain joins TRBV11-3 and TRBJ1-1; no definite D call. There are 13 residues in the CDR3. Germline CDR1 and CDR2: SGHNT and YENEEA.

V is TRBV11-3 and J is TRBJ2-5; 10 bases are shared with TRBD1. This CDR3 spans 16 amino acids. Germline V gives CDR1 SGHNT, CDR2 YENEEA. V lost 1 base, J lost 5 bases, and 7 bases stayed unmatched. CDR3: CASSLGDRGKGETQYF. In DNA form, the CDR3 reads TGTGCCAGCAGCTTAGGGGACAGGGGTAAAGGGGAGACCCAGTACTTC.

The gene calls are TRBV19 and TRBJ1-5; a weak D match, TRBD1 (6 bases). Germline CDR1 LNHDA, CDR2 SQIVND (reference sequence). V dropped 6 bases and J dropped 6 bases, with 15 bases sitting between them. The CDR3 covers 14 residues. CDR3 DNA sequence: TGTGCCAGTAGAACAGGGCGAGTAACTCAGCCCCAGCATTTT. Translation: CASRTGRVTQPQHF.

The chain employs TRBV10-2 and TRBJ2-3; D unresolved. This CDR3 spans 12 amino acids. CDR1 WSHSY and CDR2 SAAADI come from the germline V gene. The V and J ends lost 0 bases and 3 bases respectively, with 1 base between them. CDR3 DNA: TGCGCCAGCAGTGAGTCGACAGATACGCAGTATTTT. It specifies CASSESTDTQYF.

The chain is built from TRBV30 and TRBJ1-5, with D perhaps matching TRBD1 (6 bases). CDR1 and CDR2 from the germline V gene are GTSNPN and SVGIG (reference sequence). This CDR3 is built from 13 residues. Trimming removed 2 bases from V and 5 bases from J, with 10 bases in between. CDR3 bases: TGTGCCTGGAGTCGAGGGGGGGATCAGCCCCAGCATTTT. This encodes CAWSRGGDQPQHF.

The chain is built from TRBV7-9 and TRBJ2-3; 11 nucleotides match TRBD1. Germline CDR1 reads SEHNR; CDR2 reads FQNEAQ (reference sequence). Trimming cost V 10 bases and J 5 bases; bases outside gene matches: 8. The CDR3 sequence is 14 residues long. CDR3 DNA sequence: TGTGCCATCCCGGTGGGACAGGGGGGAGATACGCAGTATTTT. Amino acids: CAIPVGQGGDTQYF.

V is TRBV10-3 and J is TRBJ1-1; 7 positions match TRBD1. The length of the CDR3 is 12 residues. Germline CDR1 ENHRY, CDR2 SYGVKD. Trimming cost V 6 bases and J 6 bases; bases outside gene matches: 4. CDR3 DNA sequence: TGTGCCATCAGCGGACAGGATGCTGAAGCTTTCTTT. Amino acid sequence: CAISGQDAEAFF.

In its sample, this clone was seen once. The chain recombines TRBV5-1 with TRBJ2-5; D may correspond to TRBD1 or TRBD2 (7 bases each). This CDR3 is 14 amino acids long. Germline V gives CDR1 SGHRS, CDR2 YFSETQ. Deletions cut 1 base from V and 12 bases from J, with 19 bases between. The CDR3 is CASSLRQGGDHKYF. CDR3 nucleotide sequence: TGCGCCAGCAGCTTGCGACAGGGAGGGGATCATAAGTACTTC.

The V call is TRBV4-1, the J call TRBJ1-3; TRBD1 aligns across 9 bases. The CDR3 loop spans 17 amino acids. V gave up 2 bases and J gave up 0 bases; unmatched junction bases: 5. CDR1 MGHRA and CDR2 YSYEKL come from the germline V gene. Written as DNA, the CDR3 is TGCGCCAGCAGCCAATGGACAGGGGCCTCCTCTGGAAACACCATATATTTT. Its protein product is CASSQWTGASSGNTIYF.

This sequence joins TRBV10-3 and TRBJ2-3; D may be TRBD1 (6 bases). This CDR3 is built from 16 residues. V was shortened by 0 bases and J by 2 bases, with 12 bases between the two germline ends. From germline, CDR1 is ENHRY and CDR2 SYGVKD. The DNA of the CDR3 is TGTGCCATCAGTGAGTCGAGCAGGGGCGACACAGATACGCAGTATTTT. Translating it yields CAISESSRGDTDTQYF.

The rearrangement uses TRBV9 and TRBJ1-2; TRBD1 might be the D (5 bases). Deletions cut 3 bases from V and 5 bases from J, with 14 bases between. CDR3 length equals 14 residues. Germline-derived CDR1 and CDR2 are SGDLS and YYNGEE. CDR3 sequence reads: CASSGRRGGYGYTF. The CDR3 DNA sequence: TGTGCCAGCAGCGGCCGGAGGGGCGGATATGGCTACACCTTC.

This chain links TRBV5-1 with TRBJ1-2; D is possibly TRBD1 (6 bases). Germline CDR1 SGHRS, CDR2 YFSETQ. The length of the CDR3 is 15 residues. Trimming took off 1 base at V and 4 bases at J, with 14 bases between the two ends. CDR3 nucleotides: TGCGCCAGCAGCTTGACCCACAGGGCCCCCTATGGCTACACCTTC. Translated: CASSLTHRAPYGYTF.